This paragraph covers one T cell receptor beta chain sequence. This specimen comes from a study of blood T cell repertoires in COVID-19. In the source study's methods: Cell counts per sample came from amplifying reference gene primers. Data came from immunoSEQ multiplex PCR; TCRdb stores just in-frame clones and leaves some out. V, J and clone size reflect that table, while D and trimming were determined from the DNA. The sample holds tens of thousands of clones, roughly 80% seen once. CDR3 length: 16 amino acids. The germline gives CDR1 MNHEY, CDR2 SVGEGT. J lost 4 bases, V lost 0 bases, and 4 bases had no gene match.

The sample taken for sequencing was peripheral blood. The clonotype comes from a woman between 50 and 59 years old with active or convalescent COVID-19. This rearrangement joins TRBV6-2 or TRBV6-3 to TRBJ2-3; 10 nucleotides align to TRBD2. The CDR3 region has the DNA TGTGCCAGCAGTTACTCAACTAGCGGGAACCCAGATACGCAGTATTTT. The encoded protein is CASSYSTSGNPDTQYF.